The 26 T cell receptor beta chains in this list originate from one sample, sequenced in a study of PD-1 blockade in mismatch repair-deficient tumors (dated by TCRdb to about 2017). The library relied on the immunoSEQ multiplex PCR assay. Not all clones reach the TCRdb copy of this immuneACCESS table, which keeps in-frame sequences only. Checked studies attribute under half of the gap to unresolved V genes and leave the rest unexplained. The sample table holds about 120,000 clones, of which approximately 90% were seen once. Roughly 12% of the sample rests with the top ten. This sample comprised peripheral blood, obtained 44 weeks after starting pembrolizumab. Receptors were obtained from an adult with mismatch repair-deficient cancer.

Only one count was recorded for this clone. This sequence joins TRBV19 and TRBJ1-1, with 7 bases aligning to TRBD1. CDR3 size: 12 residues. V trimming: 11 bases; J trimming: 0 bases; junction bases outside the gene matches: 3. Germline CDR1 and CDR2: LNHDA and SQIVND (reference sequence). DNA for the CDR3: TGTGCCTCGGGGACAGTGAACACTGAAGCTTTCTTT. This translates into CASGTVNTEAFF.

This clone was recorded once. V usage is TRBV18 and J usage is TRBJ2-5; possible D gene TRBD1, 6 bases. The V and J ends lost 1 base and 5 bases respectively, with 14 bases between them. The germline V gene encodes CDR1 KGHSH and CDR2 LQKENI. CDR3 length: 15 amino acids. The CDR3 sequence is CASSPRTGHGETQYF. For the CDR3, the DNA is TGTGCCAGCTCACCACGTACGGGACACGGGGAGACCCAGTACTTC. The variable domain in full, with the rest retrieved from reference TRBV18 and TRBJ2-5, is NAGVMQNPRHLVRRRGQEARLRCSPMKGHSHVYWYRQLPEEGLKFMVYLQKENIIDESGMPKERFSAEFPKEGPSILRIQQVVRGDSAAYFCASSPRTGHGETQYFGPGTRLLVL.

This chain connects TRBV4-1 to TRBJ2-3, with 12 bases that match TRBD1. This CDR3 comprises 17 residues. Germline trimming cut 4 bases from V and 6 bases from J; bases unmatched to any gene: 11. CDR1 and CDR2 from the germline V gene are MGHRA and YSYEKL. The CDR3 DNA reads TGCGCCAGCAGCCCTCCCCGGGACAGGGGGCAGGGGGATACGCAGTATTTT. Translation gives CASSPPRDRGQGDTQYF.

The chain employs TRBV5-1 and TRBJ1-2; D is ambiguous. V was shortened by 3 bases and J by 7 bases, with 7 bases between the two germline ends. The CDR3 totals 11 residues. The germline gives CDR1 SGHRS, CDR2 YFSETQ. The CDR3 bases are TGCGCCAGCAGCTCCGATGGTGGCTACACCTTC. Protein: CASSSDGGYTF.

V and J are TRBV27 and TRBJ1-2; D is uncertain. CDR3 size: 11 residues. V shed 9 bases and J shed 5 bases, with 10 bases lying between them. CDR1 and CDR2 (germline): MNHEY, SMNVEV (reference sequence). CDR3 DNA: TGTGCCAGACCACCGCGTTATGGCTACACCTTC. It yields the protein CARPPRYGYTF.

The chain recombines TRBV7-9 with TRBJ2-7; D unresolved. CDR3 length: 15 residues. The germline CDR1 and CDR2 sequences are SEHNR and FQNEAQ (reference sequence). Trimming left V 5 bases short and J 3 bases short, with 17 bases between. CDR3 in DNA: TGTGCCAGCAGCCCCATCGGAGTGGCGCTCTACGAGCAGTACTTC. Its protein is CASSPIGVALYEQYF.

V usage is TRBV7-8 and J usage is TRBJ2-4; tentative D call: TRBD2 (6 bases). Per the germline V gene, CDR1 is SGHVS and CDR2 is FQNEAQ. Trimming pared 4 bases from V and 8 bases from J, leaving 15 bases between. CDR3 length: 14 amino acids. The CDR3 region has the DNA TGTGCCAGCAGCTCCCGGGGAGGCAGCGACATTCAGTACTTC. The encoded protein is CASSSRGGSDIQYF.

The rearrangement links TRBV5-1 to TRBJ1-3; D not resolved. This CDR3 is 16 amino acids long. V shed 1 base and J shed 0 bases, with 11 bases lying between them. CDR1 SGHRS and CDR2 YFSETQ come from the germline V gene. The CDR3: CASSLTQIFSGNTIYF. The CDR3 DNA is TGCGCCAGCAGCTTGACACAGATATTCTCTGGAAACACCATATATTTT.

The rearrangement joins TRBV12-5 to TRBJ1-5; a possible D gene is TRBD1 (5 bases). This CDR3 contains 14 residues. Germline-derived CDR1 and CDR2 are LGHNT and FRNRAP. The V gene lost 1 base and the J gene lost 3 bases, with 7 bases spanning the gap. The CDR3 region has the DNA TGTGCTAGTGGTTTGGGACAGATCAATCAGCCCCAGCATTTT. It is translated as CASGLGQINQPQHF. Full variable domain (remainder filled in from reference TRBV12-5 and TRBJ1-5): DARVTQTPRHKVTEMGQEVTMRCQPILGHNTVFWYRQTMMQGLELLAYFRNRAPLDDSGMPKDRFSAEMPDATLATLKIQPSEPRDSAVYFCASGLGQINQPQHFGDGTRLSIL.

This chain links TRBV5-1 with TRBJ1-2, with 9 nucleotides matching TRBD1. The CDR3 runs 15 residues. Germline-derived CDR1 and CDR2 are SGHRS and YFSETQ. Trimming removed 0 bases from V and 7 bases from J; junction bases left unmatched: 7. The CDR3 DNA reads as TGCGCCAGCAGCTTGGAGTACAGGGGGCGAGGTGGCTACACCTTC. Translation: CASSLEYRGRGGYTF.

Written as DNA, the CDR3 is TGTGCCAGCGACAGTAGCTCCTACGAGCAGTACTTC. This codes for CASDSSSYEQYF. This sequence joins TRBV6-1 and TRBJ2-7; tentatively, D is TRBD1 (5 bases). Between the trimmed V and J ends, which lost 8 bases and 0 bases, there was a span of 8 bases. CDR1 and CDR2 from the germline V gene are MNHNS and SASEGT. The CDR3 length is 12 residues.

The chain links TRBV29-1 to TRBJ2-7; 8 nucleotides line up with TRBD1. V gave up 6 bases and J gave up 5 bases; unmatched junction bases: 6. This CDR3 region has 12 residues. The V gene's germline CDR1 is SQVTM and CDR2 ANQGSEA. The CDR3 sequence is CSVDRGDHEQYF. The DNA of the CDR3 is TGCAGCGTCGACAGGGGTGACCACGAGCAGTACTTC.

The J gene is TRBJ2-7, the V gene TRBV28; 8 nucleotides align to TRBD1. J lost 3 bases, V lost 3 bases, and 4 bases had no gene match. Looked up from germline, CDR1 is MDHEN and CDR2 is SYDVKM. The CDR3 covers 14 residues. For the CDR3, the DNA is TGTGCCAGCAGTTTGACAGGGGTGAGCTACGAGCAGTACTTC. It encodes CASSLTGVSYEQYF.

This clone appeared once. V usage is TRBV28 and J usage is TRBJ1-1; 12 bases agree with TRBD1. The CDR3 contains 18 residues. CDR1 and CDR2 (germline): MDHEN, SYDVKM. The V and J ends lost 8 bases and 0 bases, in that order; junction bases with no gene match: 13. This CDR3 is CASDAQGQGAPMNTEAFF. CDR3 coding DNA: TGTGCCAGCGATGCTCAGGGACAGGGGGCGCCGATGAACACTGAAGCTTTCTTT.

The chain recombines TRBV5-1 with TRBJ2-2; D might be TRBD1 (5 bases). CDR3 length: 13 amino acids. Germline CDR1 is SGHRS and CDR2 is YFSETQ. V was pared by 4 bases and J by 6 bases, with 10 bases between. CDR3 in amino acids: CASSDTGAGELFF. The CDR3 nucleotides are TGCGCCAGCAGCGATACAGGAGCCGGGGAGCTGTTTTTT.

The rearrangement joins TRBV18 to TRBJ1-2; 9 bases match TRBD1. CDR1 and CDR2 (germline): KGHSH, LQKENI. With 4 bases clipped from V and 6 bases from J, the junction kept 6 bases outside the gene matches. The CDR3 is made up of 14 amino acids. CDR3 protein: CASSRTGGSDGYTF. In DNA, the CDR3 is TGTGCCAGCTCACGTACAGGGGGCTCGGATGGCTACACCTTC.

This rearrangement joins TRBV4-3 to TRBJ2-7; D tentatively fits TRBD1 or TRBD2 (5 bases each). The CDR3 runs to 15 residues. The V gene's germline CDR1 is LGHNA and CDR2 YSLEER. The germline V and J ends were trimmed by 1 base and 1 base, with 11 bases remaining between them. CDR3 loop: CASSQAEGPSYEQYF. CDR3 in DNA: TGCGCCAGCAGCCAAGCAGAGGGGCCGTCCTACGAGCAGTACTTC.

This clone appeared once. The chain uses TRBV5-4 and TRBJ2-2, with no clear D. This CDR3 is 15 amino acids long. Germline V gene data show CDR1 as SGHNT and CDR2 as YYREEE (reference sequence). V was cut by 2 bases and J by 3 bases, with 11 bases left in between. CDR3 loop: CASSFGSTDTGELFF. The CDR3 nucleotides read TGTGCCAGCAGCTTTGGATCGACCGACACCGGGGAGCTGTTTTTT.

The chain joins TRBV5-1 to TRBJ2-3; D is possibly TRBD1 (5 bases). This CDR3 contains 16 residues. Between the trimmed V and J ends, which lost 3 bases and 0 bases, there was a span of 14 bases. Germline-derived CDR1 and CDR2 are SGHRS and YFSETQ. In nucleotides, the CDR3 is TGCGCCAGCAGCTCGCTTGACAGCCCTAGCACAGATACGCAGTATTTT. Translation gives CASSSLDSPSTDTQYF.

The CDR3 region is CASSRDRDTQYF. Written as DNA, the CDR3 is TGTGCCAGCAGCAGGGACAGGGACACGCAGTATTTT. The rearrangement joins TRBV11-3 to TRBJ2-3, with 9 bases matching TRBD1. V trimming: 5 bases; J trimming: 9 bases; junction bases outside the gene matches: 3. CDR3 length: 12 residues. Germline V gene lookup returns CDR1 SGHNT and CDR2 YENEEA.

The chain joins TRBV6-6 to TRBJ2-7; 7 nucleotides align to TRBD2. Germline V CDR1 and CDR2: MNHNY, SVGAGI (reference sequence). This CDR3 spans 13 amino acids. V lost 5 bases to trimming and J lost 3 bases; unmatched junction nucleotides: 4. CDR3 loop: CASSRGVNYEQYF. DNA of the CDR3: TGTGCCAGCAGTCGGGGGGTGAACTACGAGCAGTACTTC.

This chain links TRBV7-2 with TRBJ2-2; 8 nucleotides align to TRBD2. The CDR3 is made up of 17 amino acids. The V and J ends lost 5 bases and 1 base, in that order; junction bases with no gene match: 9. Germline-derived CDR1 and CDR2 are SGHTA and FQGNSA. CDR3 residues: CASSPRGGRWNTGELFF. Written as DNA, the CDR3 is TGTGCCAGCAGCCCCCGGGGCGGGAGGTGGAACACCGGGGAGCTGTTTTTT.

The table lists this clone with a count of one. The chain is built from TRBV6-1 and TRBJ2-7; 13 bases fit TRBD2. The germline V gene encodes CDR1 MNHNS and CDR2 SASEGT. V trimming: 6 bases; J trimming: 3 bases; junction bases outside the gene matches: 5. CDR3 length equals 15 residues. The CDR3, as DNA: TGTGCCAGCAGCCCCGGACTAGCGGGAGACTACGAGCAGTACTTC. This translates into CASSPGLAGDYEQYF.

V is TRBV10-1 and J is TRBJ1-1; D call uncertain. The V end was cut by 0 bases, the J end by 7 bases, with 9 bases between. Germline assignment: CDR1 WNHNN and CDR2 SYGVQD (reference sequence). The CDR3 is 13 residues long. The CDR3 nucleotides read TGCGCCAGCAGTGAGTCGATTCGGGGTGAAGCTTTCTTT. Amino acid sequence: CASSESIRGEAFF.

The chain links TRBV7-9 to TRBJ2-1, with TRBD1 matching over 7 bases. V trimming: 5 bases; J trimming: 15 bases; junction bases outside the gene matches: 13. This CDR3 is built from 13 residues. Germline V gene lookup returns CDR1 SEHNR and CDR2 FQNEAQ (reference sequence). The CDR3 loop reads CASSPGTELPPFF. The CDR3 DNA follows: TGTGCCAGCAGCCCAGGGACAGAACTACCCCCGTTCTTC. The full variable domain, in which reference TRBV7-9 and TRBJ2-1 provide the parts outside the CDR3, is DTGVSQNPRHKITKRGQNVTFRCDPISEHNRLYWYRQTLGQGPEFLTYFQNEAQLEKSRLLSDRFSAERPKGSFSTLEIQRTEQGDSAMYLCASSPGTELPPFFGPGTRLTVL.

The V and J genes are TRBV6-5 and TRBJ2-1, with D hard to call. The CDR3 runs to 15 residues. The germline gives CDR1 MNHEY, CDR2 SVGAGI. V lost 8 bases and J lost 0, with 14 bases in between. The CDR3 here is CASRLPLGSYNEQFF. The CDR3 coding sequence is TGTGCCAGCCGACTCCCCTTAGGCTCCTACAATGAGCAGTTCTTC.